Each of the 25 T cell receptor beta chains below was sequenced from the same sample in a study of T cell repertoires in cytomegalovirus infection. TCRdb re-derived calls from the reads in MiXCR, one entry per CDR3 protein. This sample carries about 200,000 distinct CDR3 sequences, nearly 9.5% of them seen once, and the ten largest clones take about 4.6%. The material sequenced was PBMCs. The receptors stem from a human donor in good health (CMV status not recorded). Some clones in this sample may be carry-over from other donors' samples.

This clonotype showed up many times. This CDR3 is CASSFGQVHMNTEAFF. CDR3 sequence (DNA): TGTGCCAGCAGCTTCGGGCAGGTCCACATGAACACTGAAGCTTTCTTT. The chain recombines TRBV11-2 with TRBJ1-1; the D is unclear. CDR3 length equals 16 residues. CDR1 and CDR2 from the germline V gene are SGHAT and FQNNGV. Trimming cost V 3 bases and J 0 bases, with 14 bases left between them. Supplemented by reference TRBV11-2 and TRBJ1-1, the full variable domain reads EAGVAQSPRYKIIEKRQSVAFWCNPISGHATLYWYQQILGQGPKLLIQFQNNGVVDDSQLPKDRFSAERLKGVDSTLKIQPAKLEDSAVYLCASSFGQVHMNTEAFFGQGTRLTVV.

This clonotype was picked up many times. This rearrangement joins TRBV7-2 to TRBJ1-3; 7 bases fit TRBD1. The V gene's germline CDR1 is SGHTA and CDR2 FQGNSA. V lost 4 bases, J lost 4 bases, and 7 bases stayed unmatched. The CDR3 spans 15 residues. CDR3 region: CASSSRQGAGNTIYF. CDR3 DNA sequence: TGTGCCAGCAGCTCCCGACAGGGCGCAGGAAACACCATATATTTT.

The J gene is TRBJ1-2, the V gene TRBV28; D is uncertain. V lost 3 bases, J lost 4 bases, and 9 bases lay in between. The V gene's germline CDR1 is MDHEN and CDR2 SYDVKM. CDR3 length: 13 residues. CDR3 sequence reads: CASSFNHGYGYTF. The CDR3 DNA reads TGTGCCAGCAGTTTTAATCACGGCTATGGCTACACCTTC.

Only a few counts were recorded for this clonotype. This CDR3 is CASSFRQGHGYTF. The CDR3 DNA is TGTGCCAGCAGTTTCCGGCAAGGGCACGGCTACACCTTC. This chain links TRBV12-3 or TRBV12-4 with TRBJ1-2; D ambiguous. The CDR3 is 13 residues long. With 3 bases removed from V and 8 bases from J, the gap between germline ends came to 13 bases.

This clonotype was counted only a few times. V gene TRBV20-1 combines with J gene TRBJ1-5, with unresolved D. There are 12 residues in the CDR3. V lost 1 base, J lost 10 bases, and 11 bases lay in between. Germline CDR1 and CDR2: DFQATT and SNEGSKA (reference sequence). The CDR3 sequence is CSARGAGDPQHF. The CDR3 bases are TGCAGTGCTAGAGGGGCGGGTGATCCCCAGCATTTT.

This clonotype was detected ten times or more. The gene calls are TRBV28 and TRBJ2-1, with TRBD2 matching 7 bases. The germline V gene has CDR1 MDHEN and CDR2 SYDVKM. V trimming: 2 bases; J trimming: 10 bases; junction bases outside the gene matches: 8. The CDR3 sequence is 14 residues long. The CDR3 reads CASSLIPSGKEQFF. CDR3 nucleotides: TGTGCCAGCAGTTTAATCCCCAGCGGGAAAGAGCAGTTCTTC.

In its sample, this clonotype was seen many times. CDR3 DNA: TGCGCCAGCAGCCAAGATTCGAGGGAGGTTAACACAGATACGCAGTATTTT. It yields the protein CASSQDSREVNTDTQYF. The chain has TRBV4-1 and TRBJ2-3, with D perhaps matching TRBD2 (6 bases). The germline V gene has CDR1 MGHRA and CDR2 YSYEKL. The CDR3 length is 17 residues. V lost 0 bases and J 2 bases, leaving 15 bases between the germline ends.

This clonotype was recorded many times. The rearrangement links TRBV7-8 to TRBJ2-4; D perhaps matches TRBD1 (7 bases). CDR3 length equals 15 residues. Germline values: CDR1 SGHVS, CDR2 FQNEAQ. Trimming removed 6 bases at V and 0 bases at J, with 12 bases between. CDR3 region: CASSSQGGAKNIQYF. As DNA, the CDR3 is TGTGCCAGCAGTTCTCAGGGGGGAGCCAAAAACATTCAGTACTTC.

This clonotype was seen ten or more times. The chain combines TRBV28 with TRBJ2-4; D is perhaps TRBD2 (7 bases). V dropped 5 bases and J dropped 7 bases, with 15 bases sitting between them. The CDR3 consists of 14 residues. CDR1 is MDHEN, CDR2 SYDVKM, per germline. In nucleotides, the CDR3 is TGTGCCAGCAGTGGGGGGGGGGGCCCGAACATTCAGTACTTC. Amino acids: CASSGGGGPNIQYF.

The chain joins TRBV30 to TRBJ2-3; TRBD2 matches 8 bases. Germline values: CDR1 GTSNPN, CDR2 SVGIG (reference sequence). J gave up 0 bases and V 2 bases, and 4 bases lay outside the gene matches. This CDR3 has 15 residues. The CDR3 spells CAWSHSGTSTDTQYF. The CDR3, as DNA: TGTGCCTGGAGTCATAGCGGGACAAGCACAGATACGCAGTATTTT.

The rearrangement uses TRBV29-1 and TRBJ1-1; 7 bases agree with TRBD1. Germline values: CDR1 SQVTM, CDR2 ANQGSEA. The CDR3 runs 10 residues. Trimming at V came to 5 bases and at J to 11 bases, leaving 5 bases not matched to a gene. The CDR3 here is CSVSQGDAFF. In DNA, the CDR3 is TGCAGCGTTTCCCAGGGGGATGCTTTCTTT.

The gene calls are TRBV30 and TRBJ2-5, with D perhaps TRBD1 or TRBD2 (5 bases each). The CDR3 consists of 13 residues. V was trimmed by 2 bases and J by 7 bases, leaving 14 bases between them. The germline V gene has CDR1 GTSNPN and CDR2 SVGIG (reference sequence). The CDR3 nucleotides read TGTGCCTGGAGTTCCGGGACCTGGGGGACCCAGTACTTC. This translates into CAWSSGTWGTQYF.

This clonotype was seen repeatedly, ten times or more. The J gene is TRBJ2-6, the V gene TRBV7-9, with 9 bases matching TRBD1. Germline V CDR1 and CDR2: SEHNR, FQNEAQ (reference sequence). The V segment lost 4 bases and the J segment 0 bases; nucleotides outside the gene matches: 7. The CDR3 consists of 18 residues. The DNA for the CDR3 is TGTGCCAGCAGCTCCCGGGACAGGGCGGACTCTGGGGCCAACGTCCTGACTTTC. The encoded protein is CASSSRDRADSGANVLTF.

This clonotype was detected many times. In DNA, the CDR3 is TGTGCCAGCAGTCGGGACTACGAGCAGTACTTC. It encodes CASSRDYEQYF. This chain joins TRBV11-2 and TRBJ2-7, with D tentatively TRBD2 (5 bases). CDR3 length: 11 residues. Between the trimmed V and J ends, which lost 6 bases and 3 bases, there was a span of 6 bases. Germline V gene sequence: CDR1 SGHAT, CDR2 FQNNGV.

The chain is built from TRBV28 and TRBJ2-5; possible D gene TRBD1, 6 bases. Per the germline V gene, CDR1 is MDHEN and CDR2 is SYDVKM. V shed 8 bases and J shed 9 bases, with 10 bases lying between them. The CDR3 covers 10 residues. CDR3 residues: CASGRQAQYF. CDR3 in DNA: TGTGCCAGCGGGAGACAGGCCCAGTACTTC.

The chain carries TRBV9 and TRBJ2-6, with 7 bases fitting TRBD1. J gave up 0 bases and V 0 bases, and 3 bases lay outside the gene matches. The germline V gene encodes CDR1 SGDLS and CDR2 YYNGEE. CDR3 length: 17 residues. The chain's CDR3 is CASSVVQGSSGANVLTF. As DNA, the CDR3 is TGTGCCAGCAGCGTAGTACAGGGGAGCTCTGGGGCCAACGTCCTGACTTTC.

This clonotype was counted at least ten times. This chain uses TRBV4-3 with TRBJ2-5, with 7 nucleotides matching TRBD1. Germline V gene lookup returns CDR1 LGHNA and CDR2 YSLEER. Unmatched junction bases numbered 7, after V lost 4 bases and J lost 5 bases. The CDR3 is 14 amino acids. This CDR3 reads CASSPGTQGETQYF. The CDR3 nucleotides read TGCGCCAGCAGCCCTGGGACACAGGGGGAGACCCAGTACTTC.

CDR3 DNA sequence: TGTGCCAGCAGGCCTCGATTGGGCGGGGGGGCTTCGAATGGCTACACCTTC. Translation: CASRPRLGGGASNGYTF. V usage is TRBV12-3 or TRBV12-4 and J usage is TRBJ1-2, with TRBD1 as a possible D gene (6 bases). Between the trimmed V and J ends, which lost 6 bases and 6 bases, there was a span of 26 bases. This CDR3 comprises 17 residues.

This clonotype appeared many times. V gene TRBV14 combines with J gene TRBJ1-1; D is perhaps TRBD1 (6 bases). CDR3 length equals 17 residues. Germline CDR1 is SGHDN and CDR2 is FVKESK. Trimming cost V 2 bases and J 0 bases, with 16 bases left between them. This CDR3 reads CASSQRGGGPLNTEAFF. CDR3 bases: TGTGCCAGCAGCCAACGAGGGGGGGGGCCGCTGAACACTGAAGCTTTCTTT.

This clonotype was seen ten or more times. The rearrangement uses TRBV28 and TRBJ1-2, with 9 bases lining up with TRBD1. Germline V gene sequence: CDR1 MDHEN, CDR2 SYDVKM. V dropped 7 bases and J dropped 0; count of bases not matched to a gene: 6. The CDR3 spans 15 residues. CDR3 in DNA: TGTGCCAGCATCAGTACAGGGGGCACTAACTATGGCTACACCTTC. Residues: CASISTGGTNYGYTF.

For this clonotype: Germline is not matched at one junction end, which may reflect a read error. This sequence joins TRBV7-2 and TRBJ1-4; no clear D gene. This CDR3 has 14 residues. Germline values: CDR1 SGHTA, CDR2 FQGNSA. The CDR3 DNA reads as TGTGCCAGCAGCGTATACAGTGCTAATGAAAAACTGTATTTT. Residues: CASSVYSANEKLYF.

This chain links TRBV29-1 with TRBJ1-2, with 7 positions matching TRBD1. The CDR3 is 11 residues long. CDR1 and CDR2 (germline): SQVTM, ANQGSEA. The J segment lost 5 bases and the V segment lost 6 bases, leaving 3 bases of the junction unmatched. The CDR3 DNA is TGCAGCGTGCAGGGGGTTTATGGCTACACCTTC. As protein: CSVQGVYGYTF.

The chain carries TRBV28 and TRBJ2-2, with no clear D. V lost 1 base and J lost 7, with 13 bases in between. Germline V CDR1 and CDR2: MDHEN, SYDVKM. The CDR3 contains 15 residues. The CDR3 protein is CASSLSTSGRGELFF. CDR3 in DNA: TGTGCCAGCAGTTTATCCACAAGTGGTCGCGGGGAGCTGTTTTTT.

This clonotype was observed a few times. The CDR3 DNA follows: TGCAGTGCTAGAGAACGAGGGGGGGCACGTAATGAGCAGTTCTTC. It encodes CSARERGGARNEQFF. The rearrangement uses TRBV20-1 and TRBJ2-1; D is perhaps TRBD2 (7 bases). The CDR3 runs to 15 residues. Germline CDR1 and CDR2: DFQATT and SNEGSKA (reference sequence). Trimming removed 0 bases at V and 7 bases at J, with 16 bases between.

The chain links TRBV7-9 to TRBJ1-4, with D unclear. This CDR3 spans 14 amino acids. Deletions cut 5 bases from V and 6 bases from J, with 13 bases between. Looked up from germline, CDR1 is SEHNR and CDR2 is FQNEAQ (reference sequence). The CDR3 sequence is CASSVWVGDEKLFF. CDR3 sequence (DNA): TGTGCCAGCAGCGTGTGGGTGGGAGATGAAAAACTGTTTTTT. Full variable domain (rest looked up from reference TRBV7-9 and TRBJ1-4): DTGVSQNPRHKITKRGQNVTFRCDPISEHNRLYWYRQTLGQGPEFLTYFQNEAQLEKSRLLSDRFSAERPKGSFSTLEIQRTEQGDSAMYLCASSVWVGDEKLFFGSGTQLSVL.